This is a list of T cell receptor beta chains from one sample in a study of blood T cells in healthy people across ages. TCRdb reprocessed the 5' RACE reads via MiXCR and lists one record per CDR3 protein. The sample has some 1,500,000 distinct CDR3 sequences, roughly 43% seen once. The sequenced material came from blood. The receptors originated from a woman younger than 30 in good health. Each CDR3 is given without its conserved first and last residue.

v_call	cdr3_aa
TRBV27	ASSLRGAYEQY
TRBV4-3	ASSMRLAGGEEQY
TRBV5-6	ASSWAGSMQPQH
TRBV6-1	ASGWTGGNEQY
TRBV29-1	SALEAYNEQY
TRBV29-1	SPGQGAIRNQPQH
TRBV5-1	ASSLETGMNTEAF
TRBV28	ASSPRAGTGYYEQY
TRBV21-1	ASSKGTGGEKLF
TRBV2	ASGTGGPEQF
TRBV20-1	SLLRSSYNEQF
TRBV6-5	ASSPSSRSYNEQF
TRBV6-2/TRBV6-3	ASKQTYNEQF
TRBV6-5	ASSSDLRGEQY
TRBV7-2	ASSQRAGVRTDTQY
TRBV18	ASSPPVAGGEQY
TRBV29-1	GAIPGGRDTEAF
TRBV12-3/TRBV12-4	ASSRGTLGLNTQY
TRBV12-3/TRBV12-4	ASSLPRTQGTGELF
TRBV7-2	ASSYTSFGTDTQY
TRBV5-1	ASSVVPAATEAF
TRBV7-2	ASSPGTSGDTQY
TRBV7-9	ASSHGDGHSNQPQH
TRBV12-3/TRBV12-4	ASSRYRDREKLF
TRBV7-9	ASGRGQTDYEQY
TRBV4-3	ASSQSEGEHEQY
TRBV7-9	ASSSIRQGYSPLH
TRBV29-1	STSFQETQY
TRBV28	ASSLSPDRDYSNQPQH
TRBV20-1	SAREPVNNEQF
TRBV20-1	SARAPEHKKNIQY
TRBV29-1	SAGPSGGGEKLF
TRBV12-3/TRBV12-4	ASSFAGEYEQY
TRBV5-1	ASSGTGTVYTEAF
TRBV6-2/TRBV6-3	ASSQQVRETQY
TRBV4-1	ASSQGVGGREKLF
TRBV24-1	ATSDAGHQETQY
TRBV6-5	ASTLGGTGPNEQF
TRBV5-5	ASRGRTSPPDTQY
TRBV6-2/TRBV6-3	ATGQTNEQF
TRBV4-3	ASSQAWATDGYT
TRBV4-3	ASSQERGGGPQH
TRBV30	AWSPVNTEAF
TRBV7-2	ASSRPGGRSGNTIY
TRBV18	ASSPFTETQY
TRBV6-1	ASSAKLTGYGYT
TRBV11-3	ASSPPSLTGELF
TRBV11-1	ASSVYPPDTQY
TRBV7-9	ASRDPGQGNGYT
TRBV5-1	ASSPQGTENQPQH
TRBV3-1	ASSQDRGCEQF
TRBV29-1	SVERGRGTDTQY
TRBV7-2	ASSLITGLTGSYEQY
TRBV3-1	ASSRFPGSGYNEQF
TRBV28	ASTSRGDPTYEQY
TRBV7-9	ASSLGANEKLF
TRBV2	ASSAQQGGNYGYT
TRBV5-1	ASSLEALLYGYT
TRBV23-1	ASSNLTGDSYNEQF